A single sample is the source of the 30 T cell receptor beta chains below, sequenced in a study of cytomegalovirus exposure and HLA in healthy donors. Vbeta (60) and Jbeta (13) primers were used in the PCR. TCRdb's table, derived via immunoSEQ multiplex PCR, lists solely in-frame clones and lacks some. The sample lists some 190,000 clones, roughly 87% seen once, with 0.9% to 1.2% in the top ten. Sequenced sample: PBMCs. The receptors were gathered from a boy aged 2 to 10 in good health and CMV-seronegative.

V gene TRBV30 combines with J gene TRBJ1-1; 8 nucleotides match TRBD1. The V and J ends lost 2 bases and 3 bases, in that order; junction bases with no gene match: 11. The germline V gene has CDR1 GTSNPN and CDR2 SVGIG (reference sequence). The CDR3 sequence is 16 residues long. The CDR3 sequence: CAWSPVGQGIYTEAFF. The CDR3 DNA is TGTGCCTGGAGTCCCGTCGGACAGGGAATTTACACTGAAGCTTTCTTT.

The V and J genes are TRBV19 and TRBJ1-1, with 8 bases identical to TRBD1. Germline V lookup: CDR1 LNHDA, CDR2 SQIVND (reference sequence). Losses at the gene ends were 3 bases for V and 6 bases for J; bases not matched to a gene: 9. The CDR3 length is 15 residues. This CDR3 reads CASSMDSDRGAEAFF. For the CDR3, the DNA is TGTGCCAGTAGTATGGATTCCGACAGGGGCGCTGAAGCTTTCTTT. Complete variable domain (other parts from reference TRBV19 and TRBJ1-1): DGGITQSPKYLFRKEGQNVTLSCEQNLNHDAMYWYRQDPGQGLRLIYYSQIVNDFQKGDIAEGYSVSREKKESFPLTVTSAQKNPTAFYLCASSMDSDRGAEAFFGQGTRLTVV.

A few counts support this clone. The CDR3 nucleotides are TGTGCCAGCAGAGAGGGAGGGGACAATGAGCAGTTCTTC. Translation: CASREGGDNEQFF. V usage is TRBV7-6 and J usage is TRBJ2-1; TRBD2 aligns across 7 bases. CDR3 length: 13 amino acids. V shed 6 bases and J 5 bases; nucleotides not matched to a gene: 4. Germline V lookup: CDR1 SGHVS, CDR2 FNYEAQ.

The rearrangement uses TRBV28 and TRBJ2-7, with D tentatively TRBD1 (6 bases). CDR1 is MDHEN and CDR2 is SYDVKM in the germline V gene. This CDR3 comprises 14 residues. Trimming stripped 11 bases from V and 4 bases from J, with 21 bases between. The chain's CDR3 is CASNPLGGSYEQYF. The CDR3 DNA reads as TGTGCCTCTAACCCGTTAGGGGGATCTTACGAGCAGTACTTC. Full variable domain (missing parts from reference TRBV28 and TRBJ2-7): DVKVTQSSRYLVKRTGEKVFLECVQDMDHENMFWYRQDPGLGLRLIYFSYDVKMKEKGDIPEGYSVSREKKERFSLILESASTNQTSMYLCASNPLGGSYEQYFGPGTRLTVT.

This chain links TRBV2 with TRBJ2-5, with D perhaps matching TRBD2 (7 bases). With 6 bases removed from V and 1 base from J, the gap between germline ends came to 18 bases. The germline V gene has CDR1 SNHLY and CDR2 FYNNEI. The CDR3 consists of 16 residues. The CDR3 here is CASSPGGWGRQETQYF. In DNA form, the CDR3 reads TGTGCCAGCAGCCCCGGGGGGTGGGGGCGCCAAGAGACCCAGTACTTC.

The chain carries TRBV6-1 and TRBJ1-1; 7 positions agree with TRBD1. Germline lookup yields CDR1 MNHNS and CDR2 SASEGT. CDR3 length: 11 amino acids. J was trimmed by 6 bases and V by 10 bases; bases with no gene match: 5. The CDR3 protein is CATSGGPEAFF. In DNA form, the CDR3 reads TGTGCCACCTCAGGGGGTCCTGAAGCTTTCTTT.

V and J are TRBV7-8 and TRBJ1-5; maybe TRBD1 (5 bases). V lost 1 base and J 4 bases, leaving 14 bases between the germline ends. The germline CDR1 and CDR2 sequences are SGHVS and FQNEAQ. There are 16 residues in the CDR3. CDR3 residues: CASSLGRGGRNQPQHF. The CDR3 bases are TGTGCCAGCAGCTTAGGGAGGGGCGGACGGAATCAGCCCCAGCATTTT.

The genes are TRBV5-4 and TRBJ1-3; D remains ambiguous. V dropped 4 bases and J dropped 7 bases, with 15 bases sitting between them. The germline V gene encodes CDR1 SGHNT and CDR2 YYREEE (reference sequence). The length of the CDR3 is 14 residues. The CDR3, as DNA: TGTGCCAGCAGCGAGGGTGGAACGGGGAACACCATATATTTT. Its protein is CASSEGGTGNTIYF.

J is TRBJ1-1 and V is TRBV11-2; 8 bases match TRBD1. Germline V gene sequence: CDR1 SGHAT, CDR2 FQNNGV. J gave up 0 bases and V 1 base, and 7 bases lay outside the gene matches. The CDR3 sequence is 17 residues long. The CDR3 coding sequence is TGTGCCAGCAGCTTAGGCCCTTACAGGGGGTTGAACACTGAAGCTTTCTTT. It translates to CASSLGPYRGLNTEAFF.

V usage is TRBV29-1 and J usage is TRBJ1-1, with D perhaps TRBD1 (5 bases). The length of the CDR3 is 13 residues. Germline CDR1 reads SQVTM; CDR2 reads ANQGSEA. V lost 7 bases and J 0 bases, leaving 12 bases between the germline ends. CDR3 nucleotide sequence: TGCAGCGGTACCTGGGGCGTGAACACTGAAGCTTTCTTT. Translated: CSGTWGVNTEAFF.

This clone was observed a few times. J is TRBJ1-2 and V is TRBV6-1; a possible D gene is TRBD1 (5 bases). Germline CDR1 reads MNHNS; CDR2 reads SASEGT. Trimming stripped 8 bases from V and 3 bases from J, with 10 bases between. The length of the CDR3 is 12 residues. The CDR3 region is CASWGGYYGYTF. The DNA for the CDR3 is TGTGCCAGCTGGGGGGGGTACTATGGCTACACCTTC.

This rearrangement joins TRBV28 to TRBJ1-2, with D hard to call. V gave up 5 bases and J gave up 2 bases, with 12 bases separating them. This CDR3 has 14 amino acids. Germline V gives CDR1 MDHEN, CDR2 SYDVKM. CDR3 in DNA: TGTGCCAGCAGTCTGGACGGGAAAAACTATGGCTACACCTTC. Translating gives CASSLDGKNYGYTF.

The chain couples TRBV5-4 to TRBJ2-7, with D possibly matching TRBD2 (6 bases). V dropped 3 bases and J dropped 5 bases, with 18 bases sitting between them. CDR3 length equals 15 residues. Germline values: CDR1 SGHNT, CDR2 YYREEE (reference sequence). CDR3 in amino acids: CASSSGGALNNEQYF. Written as DNA, the CDR3 is TGTGCCAGCAGCTCCGGAGGGGCGTTAAACAACGAGCAGTACTTC.

The CDR3 region has the DNA TGTGCCAGCAGCGTACGACAGGGGGTGAACACCGGGGAGCTGTTTTTT. This codes for CASSVRQGVNTGELFF. The rearrangement links TRBV9 to TRBJ2-2; 9 bases are shared with TRBD1. Germline CDR1 and CDR2: SGDLS and YYNGEE. The CDR3 runs 16 residues. The V segment lost 1 base and the J segment 1 base; nucleotides outside the gene matches: 2.

The V gene is TRBV4-1, the J gene TRBJ2-7; 7 bases agree with TRBD1. The ends lost 0 bases at V and 4 bases at J; junction bases unmatched: 6. Germline assignment: CDR1 MGHRA and CDR2 YSYEKL. This CDR3 contains 15 residues. DNA of the CDR3: TGCGCCAGCAGCCAAGAACAGGGGCCATCTTACGAGCAGTACTTC. This translates into CASSQEQGPSYEQYF.

With respect to this clone: Other DNA sequences of this sample code for an identical CDR3. This chain links TRBV5-1 with TRBJ2-4, with TRBD1 matching over 7 bases. CDR1 and CDR2 from the germline V gene are SGHRS and YFSETQ. Trimming at V came to 4 bases and at J to 12 bases, leaving 10 bases not matched to a gene. CDR3 length: 13 residues. The CDR3 nucleotides read TGCGCCAGCAGCCACAGAGGACAGGAGCGTCAGTACTTC. It yields the protein CASSHRGQERQYF.

The chain links TRBV6-1 to TRBJ2-5, with 8 bases lining up with TRBD2. Trimming took 8 bases from V and 5 from J; bases not matched to a gene: 7. The CDR3 contains 13 residues. The germline gives CDR1 MNHNS, CDR2 SASEGT. The CDR3 coding sequence is TGTGCCAGCCGGGCGGGGGGAGTGGAGACCCAGTACTTC. It codes for CASRAGGVETQYF.

The chain links TRBV7-9 to TRBJ1-2; a weak D match, TRBD1 (6 bases). The V end was cut by 5 bases, the J end by 6 bases, with 13 bases between. The CDR3 loop spans 13 amino acids. Germline V gene sequence: CDR1 SEHNR, CDR2 FQNEAQ (reference sequence). Written as DNA, the CDR3 is TGTGCCAGCAGCAGATTGCAGGGGAATGGCTACACCTTC. Amino acids: CASSRLQGNGYTF. Filled out from reference TRBV7-9 and TRBJ1-2, the complete variable domain reads DTGVSQNPRHKITKRGQNVTFRCDPISEHNRLYWYRQTLGQGPEFLTYFQNEAQLEKSRLLSDRFSAERPKGSFSTLEIQRTEQGDSAMYLCASSRLQGNGYTFGSGTRLTVV.

The CDR3 bases are TGCGCCAGCAGTTTTGAGGCCCGGGGTGGCTACACCTTC. Protein sequence: CASSFEARGGYTF. V is TRBV5-1 and J is TRBJ1-2; no clear D gene. CDR3 size: 13 residues. In germline, CDR1 is SGHRS, CDR2 YFSETQ. Trimming pared 5 bases from V and 7 bases from J, leaving 15 bases between.

The chain uses TRBV7-3 and TRBJ1-1; D is possibly TRBD1 (5 bases). Germline V gives CDR1 SGHTA, CDR2 FQGTGA. This CDR3 has 13 amino acids. V was shortened by 6 bases and J by 1 base, with 9 bases between the two germline ends. The CDR3 bases are TGTGCCAGCAGTTCCACAGGGAACACTGAAGCTTTCTTT. Protein sequence: CASSSTGNTEAFF.

This clone came up a few times. The CDR3 region has the DNA TGTGCCAGCACAGCTGGACAGGGCAGTCAGCCCCAGCATTTT. Translated: CASTAGQGSQPQHF. J is TRBJ1-5 and V is TRBV6-5; 8 positions match TRBD1. V lost 7 bases and J lost 6; bases outside the gene matches: 8. This CDR3 spans 14 amino acids. Germline V CDR1 and CDR2: MNHEY, SVGAGI.

The V and J genes are TRBV10-3 and TRBJ2-5; 7 bases match TRBD1. The CDR3 contains 13 residues. V dropped 9 bases and J dropped 0; count of bases not matched to a gene: 4. Per germline, CDR1 ENHRY and CDR2 SYGVKD. The CDR3 protein is CAIKGTDQETQYF. The DNA for the CDR3 is TGTGCCATTAAGGGGACAGACCAAGAGACCCAGTACTTC.

This clone was detected once. The chain carries TRBV11-2 and TRBJ1-5, with 7 bases fitting TRBD1. J lost 7 bases, V lost 5 bases, and 5 bases had no gene match. The CDR3 contains 13 residues. Germline CDR1 is SGHAT and CDR2 is FQNNGV. The DNA for the CDR3 is TGTGCCAGCAGCCCTGACAGGGACCAGCCCCAGCATTTT. Translated, it gives CASSPDRDQPQHF.

This clone was detected only once. The V gene is TRBV6-1, the J gene TRBJ2-7; D is unresolved. CDR3 length: 13 amino acids. Trimming shortened V by 2 bases and J by 4 bases, and 9 bases separated the two germline ends. Germline V CDR1 and CDR2: MNHNS, SASEGT. CDR3 nucleotides: TGTGCCAGCAGTGAAATTTTGAGATACGAGCAGTACTTC. Its protein product is CASSEILRYEQYF.

V is TRBV2 and J is TRBJ1-5; 10 bases line up with TRBD1. CDR3 length: 15 amino acids. From germline, CDR1 is SNHLY and CDR2 FYNNEI. The junction had 9 bases not matched to a gene; V was cut back by 7 bases and J by 6 bases. The CDR3 DNA is TGTGCCAGCAAAGTCGGGACAGGGGCTGGTCAGCCCCAGCATTTT. As protein: CASKVGTGAGQPQHF.

This clone is a singleton in its sample. The chain links TRBV4-1 to TRBJ2-6; the match to TRBD1 covers 7 bases. The CDR3 sequence is 17 residues long. CDR1 is MGHRA, CDR2 YSYEKL, per germline. V shed 4 bases and J 2 bases; nucleotides not matched to a gene: 8. CDR3 bases: TGCGCCAGCAGCCCACAACAGGGGTTCGCTGGGGCCAACGTCCTGACTTTC. Protein sequence: CASSPQQGFAGANVLTF.

The rearrangement joins TRBV28 to TRBJ1-2, with 7 bases aligning to TRBD1. The CDR3 runs to 14 residues. V was pared by 2 bases and J by 7 bases, with 7 bases of the junction left unmatched. Germline CDR1 reads MDHEN; CDR2 reads SYDVKM. The CDR3 coding sequence is TGTGCCAGCAGTTTAAAGGGGGCCTTATTTGGCTACACCTTC. This codes for CASSLKGALFGYTF.

In this sample, this clone turned up once. The chain couples TRBV6-5 to TRBJ2-1; D unclear. The CDR3 extends over 15 amino acids. The germline CDR1 and CDR2 sequences are MNHEY and SVGAGI. Trimming removed 5 bases at V and 4 bases at J, with 15 bases between. The CDR3 loop is CASSPSSYGYNEQFF. DNA for the CDR3: TGTGCCAGCAGTCCTTCTAGTTATGGGTACAATGAGCAGTTCTTC.

V and J are TRBV6-1 and TRBJ2-1, with 10 positions matching TRBD2. V shed 10 bases, J shed 3 bases, and the junction held 9 bases outside the gene matches. Germline V gives CDR1 MNHNS, CDR2 SASEGT. The CDR3 spans 15 residues. The CDR3 loop reads CAIVAGTSDYNEQFF. In DNA form, the CDR3 reads TGTGCCATCGTTGCCGGGACTAGCGACTACAATGAGCAGTTCTTC.

V usage is TRBV19 and J usage is TRBJ2-2, with 8 bases lining up with TRBD1. There are 16 residues in the CDR3. With 5 bases clipped from V and 0 bases from J, the junction kept 5 bases outside the gene matches. The V gene's germline CDR1 is LNHDA and CDR2 SQIVND (reference sequence). The CDR3 spells CASSPRTGSNTGELFF. Written as DNA, the CDR3 is TGTGCCAGTAGTCCACGGACAGGGTCGAACACCGGGGAGCTGTTTTTT. The full variable domain, completed using reference TRBV19 and TRBJ2-2, is DGGITQSPKYLFRKEGQNVTLSCEQNLNHDAMYWYRQDPGQGLRLIYYSQIVNDFQKGDIAEGYSVSREKKESFPLTVTSAQKNPTAFYLCASSPRTGSNTGELFFGEGSRLTVL.